The clone carrying this T cell receptor beta chain has a count of ten or more. Its antigen is unidentified. TCRdb independently ran MiXCR on the 5' RACE reads; one entry per CDR3 protein. The repertoire includes approximately 600,000 distinct CDR3 sequences, roughly 9.5% of them detected once, and approximately 3% sits in the top ten. Trimming pared 8 bases from V and 4 bases from J, leaving 7 bases between. Germline V lookup: CDR1 KGHSH, CDR2 LQKENI. The CDR3 totals 11 residues. The data stem from a study of identical twins. Study-wide findings and caveats: Weaker excess twin sharing was seen among beta out-of-frame sequences. For cord blood, abundant beta clonotypes had fewer insertions, unlike memory repertoires, which showed none.

This same sample was also taken into another study, of yellow fever vaccine responses in identical twins.

This TCR was recovered from a woman aged 18-29 years in good health. The sequenced sample was PBMCs. The rearrangement uses TRBV18 and TRBJ2-3; no firm D call. The CDR3 protein is CASSPSDTQYF. Written as DNA, the CDR3 is TGTGCCAGCAGTCCATCAGATACGCAGTATTTT.